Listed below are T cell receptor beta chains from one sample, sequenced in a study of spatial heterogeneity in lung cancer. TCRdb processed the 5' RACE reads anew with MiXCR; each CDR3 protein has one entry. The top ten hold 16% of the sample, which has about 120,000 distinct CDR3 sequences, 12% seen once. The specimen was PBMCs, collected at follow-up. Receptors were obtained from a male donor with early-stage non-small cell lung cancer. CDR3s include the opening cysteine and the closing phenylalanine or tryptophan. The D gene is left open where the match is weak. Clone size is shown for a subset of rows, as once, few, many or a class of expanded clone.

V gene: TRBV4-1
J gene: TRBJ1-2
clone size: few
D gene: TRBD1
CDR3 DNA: TGCGCCAGCAGCCGGGATTGGACAGGGCCTAACTATGGCTACACCTTC
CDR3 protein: CASSRDWTGPNYGYTF

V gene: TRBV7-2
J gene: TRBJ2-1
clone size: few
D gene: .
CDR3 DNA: TGTGCCAGCAGCTTAGTTCCAAACGGCTACAATGAGCAGTTCTTC
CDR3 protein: CASSLVPNGYNEQFF

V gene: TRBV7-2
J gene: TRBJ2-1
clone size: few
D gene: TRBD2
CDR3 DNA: TGTGCCAGCAGCCCCACCCGGGGGGTGGGCAATGAGCAGTTCTTC
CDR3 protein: CASSPTRGVGNEQFF

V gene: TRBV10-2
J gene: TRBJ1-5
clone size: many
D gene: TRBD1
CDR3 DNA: TGCGCCAGCAGGAAAGCCGGGACAGGGGACAATCAGCCCCAGCATTTT
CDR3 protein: CASRKAGTGDNQPQHF

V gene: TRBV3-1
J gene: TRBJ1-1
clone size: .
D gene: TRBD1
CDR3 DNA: TGTGCCAGCAGCCGACAGGGTTCCCCCCAGGCTTTCTTT
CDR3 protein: CASSRQGSPQAFF

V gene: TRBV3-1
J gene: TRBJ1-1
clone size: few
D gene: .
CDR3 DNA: TGTGCCAGCAGCCACAGGGCCATCTTGAACACTGAAGCTTTCTTT
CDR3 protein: CASSHRAILNTEAFF

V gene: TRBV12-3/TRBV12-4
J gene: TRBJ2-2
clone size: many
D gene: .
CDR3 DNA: TGTGCCAGCGGCTCACGGACGGTCACCGGGGAGCTGTTTTTT
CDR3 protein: CASGSRTVTGELFF

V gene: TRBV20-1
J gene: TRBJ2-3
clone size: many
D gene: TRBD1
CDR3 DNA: TGCAGTGCTAGAGACAGGGGGATCACAGATACGCAGTATTTT
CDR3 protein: CSARDRGITDTQYF

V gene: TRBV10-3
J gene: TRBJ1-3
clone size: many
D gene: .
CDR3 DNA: TGTGCCATCAGTGAGGGCAGGCCGGACACCATATATTTT
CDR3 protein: CAISEGRPDTIYF

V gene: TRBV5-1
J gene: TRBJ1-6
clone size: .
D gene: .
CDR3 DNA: TGCGCCAGCAGCTTGGAAGGAGCCTATAATTCACCCCTCCACTTT
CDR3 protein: CASSLEGAYNSPLHF

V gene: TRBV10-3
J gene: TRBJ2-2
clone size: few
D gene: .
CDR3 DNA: TGTGCCACGGGAGGGACAGCGAACACCGGGGAGCTGTTTTTT
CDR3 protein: CATGGTANTGELFF

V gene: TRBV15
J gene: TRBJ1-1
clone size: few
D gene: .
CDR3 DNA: TGTGCCACCAGCGGAGACAGTGAAGCTTTCTTT
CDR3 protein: CATSGDSEAFF

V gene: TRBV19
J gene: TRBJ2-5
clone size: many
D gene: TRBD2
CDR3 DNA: TGTGCCAGTAGACGACTAGCGGGCGACCAAGAGACCCAGTACTTC
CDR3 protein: CASRRLAGDQETQYF

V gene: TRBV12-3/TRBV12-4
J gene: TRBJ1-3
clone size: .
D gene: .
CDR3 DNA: TGTGCCAGCACCTTAGACACTTTCTCTGGAAACACCATATATTTT
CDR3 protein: CASTLDTFSGNTIYF

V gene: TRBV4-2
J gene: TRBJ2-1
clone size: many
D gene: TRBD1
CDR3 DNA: TGTGCCAGCAGCCAAGTTGGACAGGGGGCTATCAATGAGCAGTTCTTC
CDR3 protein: CASSQVGQGAINEQFF

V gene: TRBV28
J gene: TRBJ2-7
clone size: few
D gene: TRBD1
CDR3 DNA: TGTGCCAGCAGTGACAACAGGGGGAGTTACGAGCAGTACTTC
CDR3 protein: CASSDNRGSYEQYF

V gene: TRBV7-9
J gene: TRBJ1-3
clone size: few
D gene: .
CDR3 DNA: TGTGCCAGCAGCTTAGTTGACTCTGGAAACACCATATATTTT
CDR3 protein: CASSLVDSGNTIYF

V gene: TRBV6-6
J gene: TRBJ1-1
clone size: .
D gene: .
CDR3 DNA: TGTGCCAGCAGTTATTCAGAGAACACTGAAGCTTTCTTT
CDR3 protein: CASSYSENTEAFF

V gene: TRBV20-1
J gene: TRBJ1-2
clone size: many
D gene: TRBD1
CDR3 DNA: TGCAGTGCCACGGGACAGGGGGCGCGGGGCTACACCTTC
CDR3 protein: CSATGQGARGYTF

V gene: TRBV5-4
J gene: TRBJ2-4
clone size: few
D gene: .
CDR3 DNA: TGTGCCAGCAGCTTGGCGTCGGAAAACATTCAGTACTTC
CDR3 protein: CASSLASENIQYF

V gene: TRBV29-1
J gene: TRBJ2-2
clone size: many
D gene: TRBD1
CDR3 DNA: TGCAGCGGAGCGCGACAGGGGGCGACCGGGGAGCTGTTTTTT
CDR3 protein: CSGARQGATGELFF

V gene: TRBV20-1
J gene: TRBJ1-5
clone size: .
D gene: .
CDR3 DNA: TGCAGTGCTAGAGGCCCGGGGGTCCTCAATCAGCCCCAGCATTTT
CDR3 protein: CSARGPGVLNQPQHF

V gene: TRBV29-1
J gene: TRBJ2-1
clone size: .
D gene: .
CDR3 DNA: TGCAGCGTTGAACGTGCCAATGAGCAGTTCTTC
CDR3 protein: CSVERANEQFF

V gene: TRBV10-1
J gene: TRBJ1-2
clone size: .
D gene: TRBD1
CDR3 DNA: TGCGCCAGCAGTCCCGGACAGGAGCGCGGCTACACCTTC
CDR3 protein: CASSPGQERGYTF

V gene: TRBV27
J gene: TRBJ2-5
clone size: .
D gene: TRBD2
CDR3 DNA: TGTGCCAGCAGCTCCATGCGGGGGGGACAAGAGACCCAGTACTTC
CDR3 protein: CASSSMRGGQETQYF

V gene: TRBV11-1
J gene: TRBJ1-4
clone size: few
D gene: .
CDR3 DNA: TGTGCCAGCAGCCTAGACGGTGAAAAACTGTTTTTT
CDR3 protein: CASSLDGEKLFF

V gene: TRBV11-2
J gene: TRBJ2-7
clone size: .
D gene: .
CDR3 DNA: TGTGCCAGCAGCTTGTCACAGGTGGGCGAGCAGTACTTC
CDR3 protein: CASSLSQVGEQYF

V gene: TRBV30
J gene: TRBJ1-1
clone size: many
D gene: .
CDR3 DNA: TGTGCCTGGAGTGTAGGTAGGAACACTGAAGCTTTCTTT
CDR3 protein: CAWSVGRNTEAFF

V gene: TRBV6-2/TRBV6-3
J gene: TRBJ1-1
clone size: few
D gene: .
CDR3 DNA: TGTGCCAGCAGTTTCACCTTGAACACTGAAGCTTTCTTT
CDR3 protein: CASSFTLNTEAFF

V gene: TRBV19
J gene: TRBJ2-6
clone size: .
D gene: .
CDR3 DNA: TGTGCCAGTAGTATAGAGGCGGGGGCCAACGTCCTGACTTTC
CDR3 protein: CASSIEAGANVLTF

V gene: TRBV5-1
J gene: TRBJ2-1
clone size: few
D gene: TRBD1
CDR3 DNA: TGCGCCAGCAGCTTGGACGTGGGACAGAGCGTTCCTGAGCAGTTCTTC
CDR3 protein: CASSLDVGQSVPEQFF

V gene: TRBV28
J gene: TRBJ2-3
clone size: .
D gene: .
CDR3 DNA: TGTGCCAGCAGTTTATCCCTAGGAGATACGCAGTATTTT
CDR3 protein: CASSLSLGDTQYF

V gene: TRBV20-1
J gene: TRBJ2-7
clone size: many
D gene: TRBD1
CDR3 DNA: TGCAGTGCTAGCAGGGGGTCCGCGCACGCGGAGCAGTACTTC
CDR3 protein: CSASRGSAHAEQYF

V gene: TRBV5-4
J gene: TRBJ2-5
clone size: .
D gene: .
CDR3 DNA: TGTGCCAGCAGCTTACCAGGGTATAGGGCCCAGTACTTC
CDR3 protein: CASSLPGYRAQYF

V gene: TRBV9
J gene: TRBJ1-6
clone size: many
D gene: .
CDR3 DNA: TGTGCCAGCAGCGTCGCCCCCAGGGCTGATTCACCCCTCCACTTT
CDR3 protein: CASSVAPRADSPLHF

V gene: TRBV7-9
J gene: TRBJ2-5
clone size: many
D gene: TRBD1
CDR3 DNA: TGTGCCAGCAGCTCCTCGGGACAGGGCGGTGGAGAGACCCAGTACTTC
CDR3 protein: CASSSSGQGGGETQYF

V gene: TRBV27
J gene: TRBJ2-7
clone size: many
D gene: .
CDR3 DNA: TGTGCCAGCAGCTCAGGGCTCCCCTACGAGCAGTACTTC
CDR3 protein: CASSSGLPYEQYF

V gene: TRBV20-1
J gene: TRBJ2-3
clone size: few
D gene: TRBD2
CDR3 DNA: TGCAGTGCTAGAGCGGCTAGCGGCTTCACAGATACGCAGTATTTT
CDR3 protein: CSARAASGFTDTQYF

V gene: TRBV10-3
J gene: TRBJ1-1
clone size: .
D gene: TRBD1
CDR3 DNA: TGTGCCATCAGTGAGTCGACAGGGCCGAACACTGAAGCTTTCTTT
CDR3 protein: CAISESTGPNTEAFF

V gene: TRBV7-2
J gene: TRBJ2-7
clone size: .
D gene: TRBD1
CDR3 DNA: TGTGCCAGCAGTTTAGGACAGGGACTCTTCCCCCTCTACGAGCAGTACTTC
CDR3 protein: CASSLGQGLFPLYEQYF

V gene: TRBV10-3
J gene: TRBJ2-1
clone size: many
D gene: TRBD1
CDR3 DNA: TGTGCCACCAAGCACCCGCAGGGGGCGGGCAATGAGCAGTTCTTC
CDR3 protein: CATKHPQGAGNEQFF

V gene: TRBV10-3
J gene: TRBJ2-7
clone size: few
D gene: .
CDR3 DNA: TGTGCCATCAGTGATGGCAGGCGATACTCCTACGAGCAGTACTTC
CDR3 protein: CAISDGRRYSYEQYF

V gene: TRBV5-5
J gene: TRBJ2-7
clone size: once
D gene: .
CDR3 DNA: TGTGCCAGCAGCTTGGGGGACAAGACCTACGAGCAGTACTTC
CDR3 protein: CASSLGDKTYEQYF

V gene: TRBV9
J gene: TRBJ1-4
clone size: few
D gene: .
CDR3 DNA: TGTGCCAGCAGCGTAGAGGGCAGGTGGAATGAAAAACTGTTTTTT
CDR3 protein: CASSVEGRWNEKLFF

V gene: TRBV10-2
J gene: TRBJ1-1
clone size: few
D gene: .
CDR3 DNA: TGCGCCAGCTGTGGACAAAAGAACACTGAAGCTTTCTTT
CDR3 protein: CASCGQKNTEAFF

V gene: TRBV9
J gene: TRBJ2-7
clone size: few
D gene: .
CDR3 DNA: TGTGCCAGCAGCGTCGACGGGGACTACGAGCAGTACTTC
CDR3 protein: CASSVDGDYEQYF

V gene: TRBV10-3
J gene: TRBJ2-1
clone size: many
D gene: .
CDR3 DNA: TGTGCCATCAAGATGGCAGGAAAGAGCAATGAGCAGTTCTTC
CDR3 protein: CAIKMAGKSNEQFF

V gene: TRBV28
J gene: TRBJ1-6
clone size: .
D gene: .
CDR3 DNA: TGTGCCAGCAGTGGACCCGGGACGGTGCTCTCACCCCTCCACTTT
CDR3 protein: CASSGPGTVLSPLHF

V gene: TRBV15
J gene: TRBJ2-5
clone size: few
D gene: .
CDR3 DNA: TGTGCCACCTCGGGGCACCAAGAGACCCAGTACTTC
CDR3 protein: CATSGHQETQYF

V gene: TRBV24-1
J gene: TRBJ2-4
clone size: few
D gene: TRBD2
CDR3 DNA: TGTGCCGCTGGGAGCGGGGGGGAAAACATTCAGTACTTC
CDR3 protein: CAAGSGGENIQYF

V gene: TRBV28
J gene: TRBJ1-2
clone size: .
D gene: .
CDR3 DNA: TGTGCCAGCAGTTTTCCCTTGACTACTAACTATGGCTACACCTTC
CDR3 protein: CASSFPLTTNYGYTF

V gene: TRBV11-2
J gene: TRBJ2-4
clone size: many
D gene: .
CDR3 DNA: TGTGCCAGCAGCTTAGGGCAGGGCAACATTCAGTACTTC
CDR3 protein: CASSLGQGNIQYF

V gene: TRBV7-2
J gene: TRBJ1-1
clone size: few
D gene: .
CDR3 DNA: TGTGCCAGCAGCTTACCACTCAGGGTATGGAACACTGAAGCTTTCTTT
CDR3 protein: CASSLPLRVWNTEAFF

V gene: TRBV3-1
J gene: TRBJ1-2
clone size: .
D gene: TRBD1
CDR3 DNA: TGTGCCAGCAGCCAGAGCCGGGACAGGCTGCTCTATGGCTACACCTTC
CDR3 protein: CASSQSRDRLLYGYTF

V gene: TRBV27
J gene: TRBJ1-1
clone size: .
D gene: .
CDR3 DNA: TGTGCCAGCAGTTTATTTAGGGGCGGATTGAACACTGAAGCTTTCTTT
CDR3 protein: CASSLFRGGLNTEAFF

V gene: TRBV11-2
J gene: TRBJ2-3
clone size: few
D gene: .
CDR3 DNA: TGTGCCAGCAGCTTAGATTGGCGAGATACGCAGTATTTT
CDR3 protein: CASSLDWRDTQYF

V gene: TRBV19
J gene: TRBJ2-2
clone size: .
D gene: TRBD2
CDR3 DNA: TGTGCCAGTAGTACCACGGGACGGGGGGTGACCGGGGAGCTGTTTTTT
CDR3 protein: CASSTTGRGVTGELFF

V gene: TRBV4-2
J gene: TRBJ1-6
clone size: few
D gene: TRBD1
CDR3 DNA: TGTGCCAGCAGCCCAGAGAACGACAGGGTTAGTTCACCCCTCCACTTT
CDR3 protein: CASSPENDRVSSPLHF

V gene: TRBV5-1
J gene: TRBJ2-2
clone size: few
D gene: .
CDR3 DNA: TGCGCCAGCACCGGAAGATTGGGAAGGGGAGAGACCGGGGAGCTGTTTTTT
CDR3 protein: CASTGRLGRGETGELFF

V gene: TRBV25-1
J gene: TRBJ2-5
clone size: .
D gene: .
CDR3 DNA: TGTGCCAGCGCCCTAGGAGAGACCCAGTACTTC
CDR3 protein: CASALGETQYF